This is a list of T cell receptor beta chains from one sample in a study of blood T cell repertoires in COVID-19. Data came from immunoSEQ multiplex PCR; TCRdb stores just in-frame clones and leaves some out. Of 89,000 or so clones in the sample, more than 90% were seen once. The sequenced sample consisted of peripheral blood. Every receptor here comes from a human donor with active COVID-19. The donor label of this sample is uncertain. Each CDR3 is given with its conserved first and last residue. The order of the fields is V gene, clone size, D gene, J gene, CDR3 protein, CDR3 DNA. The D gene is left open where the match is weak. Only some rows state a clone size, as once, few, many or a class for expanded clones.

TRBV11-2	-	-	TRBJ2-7	CASSLYYEQYF	TGTGCCAGCAGCTTGTATTACGAGCAGTACTTC
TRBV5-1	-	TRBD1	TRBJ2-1	CASSFGDSVYNEQFF	TGCGCCAGCAGCTTCGGGGACAGCGTGTACAATGAGCAGTTCTTC
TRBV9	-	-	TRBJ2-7	CASSVGTIHYEQYF	TGTGCCAGCAGCGTAGGGACTATTCACTACGAGCAGTACTTC
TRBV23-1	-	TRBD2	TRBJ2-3	CASSPRLAGATDTQYF	TGCGCCAGCAGTCCCCGACTAGCGGGGGCCACAGATACGCAGTATTTT
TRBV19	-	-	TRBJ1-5	CASSISDSSNQPQHF	TGTGCCAGTAGTATCTCGGACAGCTCCAATCAGCCCCAGCATTTT
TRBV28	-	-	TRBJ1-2	CASSLRRDGYTF	TGTGCCAGCAGTTTACGCCGAGATGGCTACACCTTC
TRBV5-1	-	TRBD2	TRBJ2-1	CASSLSTSGGYNEQFF	TGCGCCAGCAGCTTAAGCACTAGCGGGGGGTACAATGAGCAGTTCTTC
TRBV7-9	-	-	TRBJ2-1	CASSPGGTQYEQFF	TGTGCCAGCAGCCCCGGAGGGACCCAATATGAGCAGTTCTTC
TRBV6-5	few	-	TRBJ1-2	CASSYAGFNPWGYTF	TGTGCCAGCAGTTACGCCGGGTTCAACCCGTGGGGCTACACCTTC
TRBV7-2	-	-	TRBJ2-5	CASSSLRGGGQETQYF	TGTGCCAGCAGCTCCTTGAGGGGAGGGGGGCAAGAGACCCAGTACTTC
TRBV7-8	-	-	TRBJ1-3	CASSFTVTSGNTIYF	TGTGCCAGCAGCTTTACAGTGACCTCTGGAAACACCATATATTTT
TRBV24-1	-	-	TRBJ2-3	CATSDRGHLTDTQYF	TGTGCCACCAGTGACCGGGGACACCTCACAGATACGCAGTATTTT
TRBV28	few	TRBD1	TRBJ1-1	CAIRQGTKKAFF	TGTGCCATACGACAGGGTACAAAGAAAGCTTTCTTT
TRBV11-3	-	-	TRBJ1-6	CASSPSTGGQSPLHF	TGTGCCAGCAGCCCTAGTACGGGAGGACAATCACCCCTCCACTTT
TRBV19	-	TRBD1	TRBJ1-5	CASNPLDRGIGQPQHF	TGTGCCAGTAATCCCCTGGACAGGGGAATCGGTCAGCCCCAGCATTTT
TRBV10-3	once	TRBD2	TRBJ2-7	CAISEVSGRPYEQYF	TGTGCCATCAGTGAAGTTAGCGGGAGGCCCTACGAGCAGTACTTC
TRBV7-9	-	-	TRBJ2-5	CASSRLGVLETQYF	TGTGCCAGCAGCAGATTAGGGGTTCTGGAGACCCAGTACTTC
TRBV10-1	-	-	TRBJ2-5	CASSESPDMTEETQYF	TGCGCCAGCAGTGAGTCCCCCGATATGACAGAAGAGACCCAGTACTTC
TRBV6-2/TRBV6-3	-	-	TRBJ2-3	CASSLVSDTQYF	TGTGCCAGCAGTTTAGTTTCGGATACGCAGTATTTT
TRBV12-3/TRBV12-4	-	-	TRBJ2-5	CASSSRPQETQYF	TGTGCCAGCAGTTCCAGGCCCCAAGAGACCCAGTACTTC
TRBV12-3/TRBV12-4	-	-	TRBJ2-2	CASTFGGGELFF	TGTGCCAGCACTTTCGGGGGCGGGGAGCTGTTTTTT
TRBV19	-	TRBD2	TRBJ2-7	CASSPFGAGESYF	TGTGCCAGTAGTCCATTCGGGGCGGGGGAGTCGTACTTC
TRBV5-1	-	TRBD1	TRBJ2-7	CASSSTGTGGNEQYF	TGCGCCAGCAGCTCAACCGGGACAGGGGGCAACGAGCAGTACTTC
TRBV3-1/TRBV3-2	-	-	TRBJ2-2	CASINGGTNTGELFF	TGTGCCAGTATAAACGGGGGTACGAACACCGGGGAGCTGTTTTTT
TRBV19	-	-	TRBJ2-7	CASSRSVSSYEQYF	TGTGCCAGTAGTAGAAGCGTCTCCTCCTACGAGCAGTACTTC
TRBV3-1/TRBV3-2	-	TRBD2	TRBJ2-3	CASSHQGRLASTDTQYF	TGTGCCAGCAGCCACCAAGGGAGACTAGCTAGCACAGATACGCAGTATTTT
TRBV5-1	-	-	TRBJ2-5	CASSLEPLRQETQYF	TGCGCCAGCAGCTTGGAGCCGCTCCGTCAAGAGACCCAGTACTTC
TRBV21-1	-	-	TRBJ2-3	CASSKDRGLAGTDTQYF	TGTGCCAGCAGCAAAGATCGAGGACTAGCGGGCACAGATACGCAGTATTTT
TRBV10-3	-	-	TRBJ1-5	CAISEGTGSNQPQHF	TGTGCCATCAGTGAAGGGACCGGGAGTAATCAGCCCCAGCATTTT
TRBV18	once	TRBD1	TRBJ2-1	CASSRTAGTGIGNRVYNEQFF	TGTGCCAGCTCACGCACCGCCGGGACAGGGATAGGGAATAGGGTTTACAATGAGCAGTTCTTC
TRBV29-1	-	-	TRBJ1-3	CSAGDTGSGNTIYF	TGCAGCGCAGGGGACACCGGCTCTGGAAACACCATATATTTT
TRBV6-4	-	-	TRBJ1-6	CAEGGDSPLHF	TGTGCCGAGGGGGGGGATTCACCCCTCCACTTT
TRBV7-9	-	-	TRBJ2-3	CASSQLAKGAPDTQYF	TGTGCCAGCAGCCAGTTGGCGAAAGGAGCTCCAGATACGCAGTATTTT
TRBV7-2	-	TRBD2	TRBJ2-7	CASSLVSGRAGSEQYF	TGTGCCAGCAGCTTAGTCAGCGGGAGGGCCGGTAGCGAGCAGTACTTC
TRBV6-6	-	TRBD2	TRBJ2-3	CASSPRLAGGRDTQYF	TGTGCCAGCAGTCCCAGACTAGCGGGAGGCCGGGATACGCAGTATTTT
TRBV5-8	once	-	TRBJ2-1	CASSLKREWPYNEQFF	TGTGCCAGCAGCTTGAAACGGGAGTGGCCCTACAATGAGCAGTTCTTC
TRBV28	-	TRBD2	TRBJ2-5	CASSSELAGGPSLETQYF	TGTGCCAGCAGTTCCGAACTAGCGGGAGGGCCCTCTCTTGAGACCCAGTACTTC
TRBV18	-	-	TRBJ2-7	CASSPPSLLEQYF	TGTGCCAGCTCACCACCATCCTTGTTGGAGCAGTACTTC